This T cell receptor (beta chain) was profiled in a study of T cell responses to AZD1222 COVID-19 vaccine. Comments on this clone: Antigen unknown.

General observations from the study: Among spike-specific TCRs, nearly half reportedly target unmutated variant regions. Sampling that yielded the repertoires occurred only after the peak T cell response. Donors, mostly white British, included more females; clonal diversity was possibly underestimated.

Profiling relied on immunoSEQ multiplex PCR, and the TCRdb table lists in-frame clones only, not all of them. The table has approximately 270,000 clones, 85% to 95% seen once. V lost 3 bases to trimming and J lost 6 bases, with 13 bases between them. The CDR3 sequence is 14 residues long. Looked up from germline, CDR1 is LGHDT and CDR2 is YNNKEL (reference sequence). The chain links TRBV3-1 (or the pseudogene TRBV3-2) to TRBJ2-3; D is unclear. Sequencing used peripheral blood, obtained 28 days after the second AZD1222 dose. This clonotype was sampled from an adult who received the AZD1222 COVID-19 vaccine. The CDR3 region has the DNA TGTGCCAGCAGCCAGAACGTGGAAGCGGATACGCAGTATTTT. The encoded protein is CASSQNVEADTQYF.